Each of the 25 T cell receptor beta chains below was sequenced from the same sample in a study of blood T cell repertoires in COVID-19. Some clones are missing from TCRdb's copy, which holds only in-frame ones; the method was immunoSEQ multiplex PCR. The table records 150,000 to 200,000 clones, more than 85% of them present only once. Input material: peripheral blood. The source is a man aged 70 or older with active or convalescent COVID-19.

As for this clone: Compared with germline, one end of the junction differs, possibly owing to a read error. The chain combines TRBV6-5 with TRBJ1-4, with a weak D call TRBD1 (6 bases). This CDR3 has 13 amino acids. Per germline, CDR1 MNHEY and CDR2 SVGAGI. Here the CDR3 DNA reads TGTGCCAGCAATACAGGGACTAGTGAAAAACTGTTTTTT. Translated, it gives CASNTGTSEKLFF.

This clone appeared once. The chain recombines TRBV5-4 with TRBJ2-5; 8 nucleotides align to TRBD2. The germline CDR1 and CDR2 sequences are SGHNT and YYREEE (reference sequence). Trimming at V came to 4 bases and at J to 2 bases, leaving 4 bases not matched to a gene. CDR3 length: 14 amino acids. The CDR3 DNA sequence: TGTGCCAGCAGCCGAAGCGGGGGACAAGAGACCCAGTACTTC. Its translation: CASSRSGGQETQYF.

The chain has TRBV10-3 and TRBJ1-1, with 10 bases identical to TRBD1. CDR3 size: 15 residues. J gave up 3 bases and V 7 bases, and 8 bases lay outside the gene matches. Germline V gene lookup returns CDR1 ENHRY and CDR2 SYGVKD. The CDR3 sequence: CAINGDRGRDTEAFF. The CDR3 nucleotides read TGTGCCATCAACGGGGACAGGGGTCGGGACACTGAAGCTTTCTTT.

This clone was observed a handful of times. The sample has other DNA sequences that encode this CDR3 too. The chain recombines TRBV7-2 with TRBJ1-5; D might be TRBD1 (6 bases). The V gene's germline CDR1 is SGHTA and CDR2 FQGNSA. V was shortened by 5 bases and J by 0 bases, with 11 bases between the two germline ends. The CDR3 spans 15 residues. The CDR3 is CASSLEDSSNQPQHF. The DNA of the CDR3 is TGTGCCAGCAGCCTAGAGGACAGTAGCAATCAGCCCCAGCATTTT.

The CDR3 DNA reads as TGTGCCAGCAGCTTGACTAGCGGGGTATACAATGAGCAGTTCTTC. Protein sequence: CASSLTSGVYNEQFF. V is TRBV11-2 and J is TRBJ2-1, with 11 bases identical to TRBD2. J lost 4 bases, V lost 3 bases, and 2 bases had no gene match. This CDR3 has 15 amino acids. Germline V gives CDR1 SGHAT, CDR2 FQNNGV. Complete variable domain (other parts from reference TRBV11-2 and TRBJ2-1): EAGVAQSPRYKIIEKRQSVAFWCNPISGHATLYWYQQILGQGPKLLIQFQNNGVVDDSQLPKDRFSAERLKGVDSTLKIQPAKLEDSAVYLCASSLTSGVYNEQFFGPGTRLTVL.

V is TRBV2 and J is TRBJ2-7; TRBD2 aligns across 14 bases. Per the germline V gene, CDR1 is SNHLY and CDR2 is FYNNEI. The J segment lost 2 bases and the V segment lost 7 bases, leaving 4 bases of the junction unmatched. The CDR3 is 15 residues long. The CDR3 DNA reads TGTGCCAGCACCAAGGGACTAGCGGGGGCCTACGAGCAGTACTTC. It encodes CASTKGLAGAYEQYF.

This clone was recorded once. J is TRBJ1-5 and V is TRBV11-3, with D maybe TRBD1 (6 bases). V was pared by 1 base and J by 7 bases, with 14 bases between. The length of the CDR3 is 15 residues. The germline V gene has CDR1 SGHNT and CDR2 YENEEA. This chain's CDR3 is CASSLVLGAEQPQHF. The CDR3 DNA is TGTGCCAGCAGCTTAGTACTGGGGGCGGAGCAGCCCCAGCATTTT. Full variable domain (rest looked up from reference TRBV11-3 and TRBJ1-5): EAGVVQSPRYKIIEKKQPVAFWCNPISGHNTLYWYLQNLGQGPELLIRYENEEAVDDSQLPKDRFSAERLKGVDSTLKIQPAELGDSAVYLCASSLVLGAEQPQHFGDGTRLSIL.

The chain links TRBV20-1 to TRBJ1-2; 8 nucleotides agree with TRBD1. The ends lost 6 bases at V and 2 bases at J; junction bases unmatched: 5. The CDR3 covers 13 residues. Per the germline V gene, CDR1 is DFQATT and CDR2 is SNEGSKA (reference sequence). CDR3 protein: CSASDRGNYGYTF. The CDR3 coding sequence is TGCAGTGCAAGTGACAGGGGCAACTATGGCTACACCTTC.

The V call is TRBV2, the J call TRBJ2-7; tentative D call: TRBD2 (5 bases). Germline V gene sequence: CDR1 SNHLY, CDR2 FYNNEI. The V gene lost 5 bases and the J gene lost 3 bases, with 11 bases spanning the gap. CDR3 length equals 13 residues. The CDR3 DNA follows: TGTGCCAGCAGTCCCATTCGGGACTACGAGCAGTACTTC. Translating it yields CASSPIRDYEQYF.

This chain connects TRBV3-1 (or the pseudogene TRBV3-2) to TRBJ1-6; TRBD1 is a possible D gene (5 bases). Trimming took 0 bases from V and 8 from J, leaving 11 bases between them. This CDR3 is 15 amino acids long. Germline V gene data show CDR1 as LGHDT and CDR2 as YNNKEL (reference sequence). The CDR3 here is CASSQDAGSYSPLHF. In nucleotides, the CDR3 is TGTGCCAGCAGCCAAGATGCAGGGTCTTATTCACCCCTCCACTTT.

The CDR3: CASSHPGTPAGYGYTF. CDR3 nucleotide sequence: TGTGCCAGCAGCCACCCCGGGACACCCGCCGGCTATGGCTACACCTTC. The rearrangement uses TRBV7-2 and TRBJ1-2, with D perhaps matching TRBD1 (6 bases). Germline lookup yields CDR1 SGHTA and CDR2 FQGNSA. The CDR3 sequence is 16 residues long. Trimming took off 5 bases at V and 4 bases at J, with 20 bases between the two ends.

The J gene is TRBJ2-2, the V gene TRBV25-1; weak D call: TRBD1 (5 bases). Germline CDR1 and CDR2: MGHDK and SYGVNS. V lost 4 bases and J lost 0, with 9 bases in between. The CDR3 is 15 amino acids. The CDR3 coding sequence is TGTGCCAGCAGTGGCCGACAGCCGAACACCGGGGAGCTGTTTTTT. This codes for CASSGRQPNTGELFF.

The V and J genes are TRBV14 and TRBJ1-1, with D hard to call. Trimming removed 4 bases from V and 4 bases from J, with 13 bases in between. This CDR3 contains 14 residues. Germline CDR1 and CDR2: SGHDN and FVKESK. The CDR3 region is CASSLLNQATEAFF. CDR3 DNA sequence: TGTGCCAGCAGCCTATTGAACCAGGCCACTGAAGCTTTCTTT.

This chain links TRBV7-9 with TRBJ2-2; TRBD2 might be the D (6 bases). The CDR3 has 14 residues. Germline values: CDR1 SEHNR, CDR2 FQNEAQ (reference sequence). V dropped 5 bases and J dropped 6 bases, with 13 bases sitting between them. CDR3 nucleotide sequence: TGTGCCAGCAGCCCCCGGGAGTCATCCGGGGAGCTGTTTTTT. Its translation: CASSPRESSGELFF.

The rearrangement links TRBV5-1 to TRBJ2-1; a possible D gene is TRBD2 (5 bases). V dropped 0 bases and J dropped 10 bases, with 5 bases sitting between them. The V gene's germline CDR1 is SGHRS and CDR2 YFSETQ. This CDR3 comprises 11 residues. Here the CDR3 reads CASSLGLEQFF. Written as DNA, the CDR3 is TGCGCCAGCAGCTTGGGACTAGAGCAGTTCTTC.

The J gene is TRBJ1-1, the V gene TRBV30; D is uncertain. The CDR3 runs 10 residues. From germline, CDR1 is GTSNPN and CDR2 SVGIG (reference sequence). V gave up 7 bases and J gave up 5 bases, with 8 bases separating them. The CDR3: CALSWTEAFF. The CDR3 DNA reads as TGTGCCTTAAGCTGGACTGAAGCTTTCTTT.

This rearrangement joins TRBV3-1 (or the pseudogene TRBV3-2) to TRBJ1-2; D unclear. Germline loops: CDR1 LGHDT, CDR2 YNNKEL (reference sequence). This CDR3 comprises 15 residues. Trimming left V 1 base short and J 5 bases short, with 14 bases between. The CDR3 DNA is TGTGCCAGCAGCCAAGGCGGGCGGGGTTCTTATGGCTACACCTTC. Encoded protein: CASSQGGRGSYGYTF.

This CDR3 is CASSWRTSGGTGELFF. The DNA of the CDR3 is TGTGCCAGCAGCTGGAGGACTAGCGGGGGTACCGGGGAGCTGTTTTTT. The J gene is TRBJ2-2, the V gene TRBV7-8; 13 nucleotides match TRBD2. J was trimmed by 5 bases and V by 4 bases; bases with no gene match: 4. The CDR3 runs 16 residues. CDR1 is SGHVS, CDR2 FQNEAQ, per germline.

The chain joins TRBV6-5 to TRBJ1-1; D gene uncertain. Germline CDR1 and CDR2: MNHEY and SVGAGI. With 6 bases removed from V and 8 bases from J, the gap between germline ends came to 13 bases. This CDR3 is 12 amino acids long. The chain's CDR3 is CASRDGVLEAFF. CDR3 sequence (DNA): TGTGCCAGCAGGGACGGGGTATTAGAAGCTTTCTTT.

The DNA of the CDR3 is TGTGCCAGCTCACCGGCGGGGTGGGATTCACCCCTCCACTTT. Protein product: CASSPAGWDSPLHF. This chain links TRBV18 with TRBJ1-6; D gene ambiguous. Deletions cut 3 bases from V and 8 bases from J, with 11 bases between. Germline CDR1 and CDR2: KGHSH and LQKENI. This CDR3 is 14 amino acids long.

The chain employs TRBV19 and TRBJ2-7, with a weak D call TRBD1 (6 bases). Trimming pared 5 bases from V and 2 bases from J, leaving 13 bases between. The CDR3 spans 14 residues. Looked up from germline, CDR1 is LNHDA and CDR2 is SQIVND (reference sequence). The CDR3 spells CASSPQDRAYEQYF. The CDR3 region has the DNA TGTGCCAGTAGTCCCCAGGACAGAGCCTACGAGCAGTACTTC.

The genes are TRBV30 and TRBJ2-3; 13 bases line up with TRBD2. The V gene end was trimmed by 3 bases and the J gene end by 7 bases; junction bases not matched to a gene: 1. Germline lookup yields CDR1 GTSNPN and CDR2 SVGIG (reference sequence). There are 13 residues in the CDR3. CDR3 in DNA: TGTGCCTGGAGACTAGCGGGAGGGAATACGCAGTATTTT. Protein sequence: CAWRLAGGNTQYF.

The chain uses TRBV9 and TRBJ2-3, with 10 positions matching TRBD2. V lost 0 bases and J lost 6; bases outside the gene matches: 10. The CDR3 totals 17 residues. Per germline, CDR1 SGDLS and CDR2 YYNGEE. The CDR3 DNA reads TGTGCCAGCAGCGTAGTGGCTAGCGGGGGTTGGTCGGATACGCAGTATTTT. It yields the protein CASSVVASGGWSDTQYF.

In nucleotides, the CDR3 is TGTGCCAGTAGTTTTCTATTTATGAGCTCTGGAAACACCATATATTTT. Translation gives CASSFLFMSSGNTIYF. The chain links TRBV19 to TRBJ1-3; D is ambiguous. Trimming stripped 5 bases from V and 0 bases from J, with 14 bases between. The length of the CDR3 is 16 residues. Germline V lookup: CDR1 LNHDA, CDR2 SQIVND (reference sequence).

Points on this clone: A read error may account for a junction end that differs from germline. The chain links TRBV7-2 to TRBJ2-1; 9 positions match TRBD1. This CDR3 is built from 15 residues. Germline-derived CDR1 and CDR2 are SGHTA and FQGNSA. The CDR3 coding sequence is TGTGCCAGCAGCATAGCTGGGACAGGGTGGAATGAGCAGTTCTTC. This codes for CASSIAGTGWNEQFF. Supplemented by reference TRBV7-2 and TRBJ2-1, the full variable domain reads GAGVSQSPSNKVTEKGKDVELRCDPISGHTALYWYRQSLGQGLEFLIYFQGNSAPDKSGLPSDRFSAERTGGSVSTLTIQRTQQEDSAVYLCASSIAGTGWNEQFFGPGTRLTVL.